This T cell receptor (beta chain) stems from a study of regulatory T cells in long-lasting Graves disease (dated by TCRdb to the early 2020s). For the study in its entirety: Antithyroid drugs had been taken for less than 3 months by newly diagnosed Graves' disease patients. Patients with persistent Graves' disease were compared with patients with newly diagnosed Graves' disease using TCR sequencing and RNA sequencing of peripheral blood. The study was registered as a clinical trial and conducted in China. TCR sequencing covered 13 persistent and some 20 newly diagnosed Graves' disease patients, some 33 samples in total.

What the time point label conveys for this sample: newly diagnosed GD, antithyroid drugs for less than 3 months. For both TCR sequencing and RNA sequencing, RNA was extracted from PBMCs in TRIzol. The diagnosis of Graves' disease followed American Thyroid Association guidelines. Patients were recruited from an endocrinology department in Xi'an, China. Each patient gave approximately 9.7 milliliters of peripheral blood, collected in an EDTA anticoagulant tube. PBMCs were isolated by Ficoll Paque Plus density gradient separation without further T cell sorting. An Agilent 2100 Bioanalyzer and agarose gel were used to assess RNA quality, and a NanoDrop 2000 was used to measure RNA concentration. Here is what the overall study found, with its caveats: As a limitation, the authors acknowledged that the small sample size may reduce accuracy. Preferential use of TRBV28, TRBJ1-2 and TRBJ2-5 was observed in persistent disease, whereas TRBV20-1 and TRBJ2-1 were favored in newly diagnosed disease. Lower TCR Shannon entropy and fewer highly expanded clones were observed in persistent Graves' disease patients than in newly diagnosed patients, which suggested clonal expansion. Only peripheral blood was studied, because thyroid tissue, the primary lesion, was inaccessible. Only the TCR beta chain was sequenced and analyzed. A larger number of public clonotypes was shared among persistent patients (over 2,500) than among newly diagnosed patients (approximately 1,000).

This clonotype was seen ten or more times. What this receptor recognizes is not known. No much larger clonotype is one base removed from it; base qualities were not supplied. From the germline V gene (reference sequence), CDR1 is MNHEY and CDR2 is SMNVEV. Germline trimming: 6 bases from V, 5 bases from J; junction bases outside gene matches: 5. The CDR3 numbers 14 residues from cysteine through phenylalanine. Of all the DNA, just the CDR3 is kept, 42 bases in frame from base 1. The method was multiplex PCR. The instrument was an Illumina HiSeq 4000. To build TCR beta libraries, CDR3 regions were amplified by Arm-PCR using iRepertoire HTBI primers. PCR products were gel purified before sequencing. The published analysis was carried out like this. Gene usage analysis of CDR3 amino acid clonotypes used the approximately 62 TRBV and 14 to 15 TRBJ segments found across samples. COPE and FqMerger were used to merge filtered high-quality paired reads into contigs. BLAST was used to align contigs to IMGT TRBV, TRBD and TRBJ reference genes, and CDR3 was defined according to IMGT. Any clonotype with a frequency above 0.1% was classified as a highly expanded clone. Shannon entropy was used to measure repertoire diversity, and the Gini coefficient was used to measure V-J evenness. Public clonotypes were defined as clonotypes shared by more than one individual. Using fastp trimming at Q25 and MiXCR clonotype assembly, TCRdb reanalyzed the public sequencing data and kept in-frame beta chains. Rows with one shared CDR3 protein collapse into an entry with the most common genes and DNA. The V and J calls reflect TCRdb's pipeline rather than the authors' work. The sample contains 300,000 to 400,000 distinct CDR3 sequences, approximately 16% of them found a single time. Roughly 30% of the sample is held by the ten biggest clonotypes.

These sequences were also reported in another study, on T cells in Graves' hyperthyroidism and ophthalmopathy. From the second report: Graves' hyperthyroidism was defined as stable when no progression to ophthalmopathy occurred over 18 months of follow-up. The hyperthyroidism patients were between 18 and 65 years old and newly diagnosed, with a disease duration of less than 2 months. Exclusion was applied to patients with uncontrolled infections, other autoimmune diseases, pregnancy or lactation. Diagnoses were established on the basis of clinical symptoms, serum thyroxine and TRAb, thyroid ultrasound, and orbital computed tomography. The TCR CDR3 was subjected to a first round of RT-PCR using the HTBI primer set and the Qiagen OneStep RT-PCR kit. Blood samples also contained most of the expanded thyroid clonotypes (frequency above 0.001), which suggests that blood repertoires may reflect thyroid immune responses. A 13 V-J signature model separated ophthalmopathy from stable hyperthyroidism, with approximately 86% sensitivity and roughly 81% specificity in cross-validation and 80%/75% in testing. During validation, the model predicted progression to ophthalmopathy a median of around 6 months ahead of onset, with almost 71% sensitivity and roughly 72% specificity. TCR V-J signatures able to tell the groups apart were searched for in a discovery cohort of 90 to 100 patients, of whom 43 had Graves' ophthalmopathy and around 57 had stable Graves' hyperthyroidism. Whether ophthalmopathy could be predicted prospectively was tested in an independent validation cohort made up of roughly 19 hyperthyroidism patients plus 17 patients who later progressed to ophthalmopathy. For training and testing, the 100 or so patients in the discovery cohort were randomly divided in a 7:3 ratio. In addition, the study compared T-cell repertoires in thyroid tissue and in blood from five or six Graves' hyperthyroidism patients. After blood sampling, hyperthyroidism patients were treated with methimazole at a starting dose of 30 mg daily, and ophthalmopathy patients were treated with high-dose intravenous methylprednisolone. The libraries were constructed in a second round of multiplex PCR and then size-selected and purified. Sequencing of the libraries was done on an Illumina HiSeq2000 using paired-end 100 bp reads. SOAPnuke was used to process the raw data, removing reads that contained adapters or uncalled bases, had a mean Phred below 15, or lacked an exact match to the constant primer or identifier. COPE v1.2.5 was used to merge high-quality paired reads, and clonotypes were defined as unique nucleotide sequences. Clonotypes were aligned to IMGT TRBV, TRBD and TRBJ reference segments using MiTCR v1.1. The analysis included only V-J combinations with a frequency above 0.0001, which together covered about 99% of the repertoires. A TCS score was defined as the ratio between F50 (clonal expansion) and ExV (chaos), using BLOSUM62-based TCRdist between CDR3 peptides within each V-J. Welch's t-statistics and random forest reduced 450 to 600 V-J features to 13, which were used in a naive Bayes classifier (R e1071). No statistical method was used to set the sample size in advance, and investigators knew the group allocation. The paper reports TCR Vbeta CDR3 sequencing of about 140 peripheral blood samples: fewer than 50 ophthalmopathy, under 85 hyperthyroidism and around 17 progressor patients.

The sequence links TRBV27 to TRBJ1-1, with 11 middle bases fitting TRBD1. The TCR originated in a man aged 40-49 years with Graves disease. Donor details come from another sample of the same person, matched by shared clones. Material: peripheral blood mononuclear cells (PBMCs), obtained at new diagnosis, from a patient treated with antithyroid drugs. The CDR3 amino acid sequence is: CASRKGQGGTEAFF. At the DNA level, the sequence is TGTGCCAGCAGGAAGGGACAGGGGGGGACTGAAGCTTTCTTT.